The rows below give T cell receptor beta chains drawn from one sample of a study of STAT5B mutations in CD4+ large granular lymphocyte leukemia. Assay: immunoSEQ multiplex PCR; the TCRdb copy retains only in-frame clones and omits some. The table includes about 24,000 clones, 55% to 75% detected once. The sequenced sample consisted of CD4+ T cells from blood buffy coats. All receptors derive from a human donor in good health. The CDR3 runs from the conserved cysteine through the conserved F or W.

j_gene | v_gene | CDR3aa
TRBJ1-6 | TRBV7-3 | CASSLTLNSPLHF
TRBJ2-1 | TRBV5-1 | CASSLVDSNEQFF
TRBJ1-1 | TRBV5-1 | CASSLDRGFEAFF
TRBJ1-2 | TRBV2 | CASSPRGANYGYTF
TRBJ1-5 | TRBV4-3 | CASSQFVAGNQPQHF
TRBJ2-2 | TRBV27 | CASSLFGTVNTGELFF
TRBJ2-7 | TRBV20-1 | CSATTPYEQYF
TRBJ1-2 | TRBV7-2 | CASSPGDRGRSGYTF
TRBJ1-4 | TRBV28 | CASSVVGEKLFF
TRBJ2-7 | TRBV7-6 | CASSLSPYEQYF
TRBJ2-5 | TRBV20-1 | CSATNWPSQYF
TRBJ2-7 | TRBV5-6 | CASSLSSGLATF
TRBJ2-6 | TRBV30 | CAWSAGIGGANVLTF
TRBJ2-5 | TRBV6-6 | CASSLVGSGETQYF
TRBJ2-7 | TRBV28 | CASSLTRAGAYEQYF
TRBJ2-7 | TRBV9 | CASSVGAGASSEQYF
TRBJ1-1 | TRBV29-1 | CSGGQGNTEAFF
TRBJ2-7 | TRBV7-3 | CASSLTSGLSAGEQYF
TRBJ2-7 | TRBV4-2 | CASSRGGAIAVHEQYF
TRBJ2-6 | TRBV19 | CASRGRDGGSSGANVLTF
TRBJ1-5 | TRBV27 | CASRREGGNQPQHF
TRBJ1-2 | TRBV7-2 | CASSPSSGTRGFGYTF
TRBJ1-1 | TRBV6-6 | CASSYSGSEAFF
TRBJ1-1 | TRBV2 | CASSEASRTGGNAFF
TRBJ1-4 | TRBV18 | CASSTTGSVEKLFF
TRBJ1-1 | TRBV5-4 | CASTPGGQNTEAFF
TRBJ2-7 | TRBV19 | CASSRQGGTYEQYF
TRBJ2-3 | TRBV28 | CASSWTGASTDTQYF
TRBJ1-3 | TRBV5-4 | CASSLGPSGQTNTIYF
TRBJ2-3 | TRBV5-1 | CASSFGLATSTDTQYF
TRBJ1-3 | TRBV12-5 | CASGLAPTLRNGNTIYF
TRBJ1-1 | TRBV30 | CAGRITGGWEAFF
TRBJ1-5 | TRBV5-1 | CASSLEGAGNQPQHF
TRBJ1-1 | TRBV7-9 | CASSLGTGVEAFF
TRBJ2-6 | TRBV19 | CASNRGQGRSGANVLTF